This T cell receptor (beta chain) was recorded in a study of blood T cell repertoires in COVID-19. Trimming removed 5 bases from V and 7 bases from J, with 17 bases in between. This CDR3 has 14 residues. The germline CDR1 and CDR2 sequences are MDHEN and SYDVKM. The data were produced by immunoSEQ multiplex PCR, yet TCRdb's version contains in-frame clones alone and is incomplete. The sample has over 90,000 clones; around 90% are singletons. The J gene is TRBJ1-1, the V gene TRBV28, with D possibly being TRBD1 (5 bases). The source material was peripheral blood. The sequence was obtained from an older woman with acute or convalescent COVID-19. The CDR3 sequence: CASSLRGGLSEAFF. For the CDR3, the DNA is TGTGCCAGCAGTCTTCGGGGGGGGTTGAGTGAAGCTTTCTTT.